This T cell receptor (beta chain) is from a study of T cell repertoires in ileal Crohn's disease (dated by TCRdb to the late 2010s). The study in broad terms: Median disease duration was around 7.9 years, and 30% to 45% of patients were identified as active smokers at the time of surgery. The study sequenced 150 to 200 mucosal samples from roughly 60 patients, taken at several locations on the surgical specimen and at postoperative endoscopy. The study was conducted in parallel with a multicentre cohort that was designed to identify predictors of early endoscopic recurrence following ileocolonic resection. Endoscopic postoperative recurrence was defined by a Rutgeerts score above i0. About half of the patients received postoperative therapy: eleven to twelve received thiopurines and 18 received anti-TNF agents. Every patient underwent surgery because of a complication, which was stricturing disease in 61% of cases and penetrating disease in approximately 40%. The TCR repertoire was analysed in around 50 patients with Crohn's disease drawn from a prospective multicentre cohort. What the study reported, not specific to this receptor: More high-frequency clones were carried by sorted CD8 T cells than by CD4 T cells, suggesting that mucosal expansions were mainly CD8. Endoscopic recurrence was found to be associated with higher high-frequency clone percentages at surgery, and recurrence was observed in all patients with clonality above 26.8% (18/57). A significantly higher proportion of clonal expansions was observed in active smokers at surgery than in non-smokers (about 25% vs 18%, p=0.02). Only a subgroup of patients, of unstated size, had their mucosal CD4 and CD8 T cells sorted and sequenced.

Comment on this clone: The antigen it binds to is not known. Nothing much larger sits one base from this clone, and base qualities are not available. Different DNA sequences within this sample yield the same CDR3.

Trimming accounts for 6 bases at V and 4 bases at J, while the number of junction bases matched to no gene is 4. Including the terminal cysteine and phenylalanine, the CDR3 comprises 14 residues. Only the CDR3 portion is preserved as DNA: 42 bases, with reading frame beginning at the first base. CDR1 and CDR2 (MNHEY, SVGAGI) derive from the germline V gene. Roughly 0.55 micrograms of biopsy DNA per sample were submitted for commercial TCRB immunosequencing. A two-step, amplification bias-controlled multiplex PCR was used by Adaptive Biotechnology to amplify CDR3 regions from genomic DNA. Primers for every V and J gene segment were used in the first PCR, and barcodes and Illumina adapters were added in the second PCR. An Illumina instrument was used to sequence the CDR3 libraries. In the source study's methods: The analysis drew on both the pipelines supplied by the vendor and custom analysis of the raw data in R/Bioconductor running R version 3.3.0. Clonality, ranging from 0 to 1, was calculated as the inverse of the normalised Shannon entropy of all productive clones. High-frequency clones were defined as the repertoire share of the top 100 clones, retaining only clones passing a 95% confidence test. The Simpson index measured repertoire diversity, and the Morisita-Horn index measured overlap between samples. Imported from immuneACCESS, the table was reduced by TCRdb to in-frame sequences with V and J called. These copies leave out some clones; in studies compared against another copy, an unresolved V gene accounts for under half, and the cause of the remainder is not known. V, J and clone size reflect that table, while D and trimming were determined from the DNA. In all, the sample holds 14,000 or so clones, and 84% of those were seen once. The top ten clones comprise 6.5% of the sample.

Adults with ileal or ileocolonic Crohn's disease for whom ileocolonic resection was indicated were considered eligible. Whole ileal mucosal biopsies were stored frozen at -80°C before DNA extraction. A TRizol-based method was used to extract genomic DNA from the frozen whole biopsies, and the DNA was quantified with a NanoDrop 2000 spectrophotometer. Input material: ileal tissue. In this chain, TRBV6-5 is recombined with TRBJ2-1, with 9 bases matching TRBD2. The TCR was taken from an adult with Crohn's disease. The sequence in DNA is TGTGCCAGCAGGCGGGGGGGTTTGTACAATGAGCAGTTCTTC. Its translation is CASRRGGLYNEQFF.